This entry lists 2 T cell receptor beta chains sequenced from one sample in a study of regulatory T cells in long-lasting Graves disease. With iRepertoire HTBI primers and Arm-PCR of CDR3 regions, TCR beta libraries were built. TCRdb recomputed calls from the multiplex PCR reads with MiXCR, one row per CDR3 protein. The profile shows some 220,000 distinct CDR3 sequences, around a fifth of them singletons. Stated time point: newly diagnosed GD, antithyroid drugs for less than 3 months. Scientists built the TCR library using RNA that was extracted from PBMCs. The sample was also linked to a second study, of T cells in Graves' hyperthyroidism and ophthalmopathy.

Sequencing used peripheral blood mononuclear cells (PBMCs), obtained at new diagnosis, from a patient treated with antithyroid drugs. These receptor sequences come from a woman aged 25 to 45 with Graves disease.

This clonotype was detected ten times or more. CDR3 residues: CASTPRGQAPLHF. The CDR3, as DNA: TGTGCCAGCACCCCTAGGGGGCAGGCACCCCTCCACTTT. This chain uses TRBV28 with TRBJ1-6; 7 bases are a match to TRBD1. Germline trimming cut 7 bases from V and 11 bases from J; bases unmatched to any gene: 8. Germline V gene data show CDR1 as MDHEN and CDR2 as SYDVKM. This CDR3 spans 13 amino acids.

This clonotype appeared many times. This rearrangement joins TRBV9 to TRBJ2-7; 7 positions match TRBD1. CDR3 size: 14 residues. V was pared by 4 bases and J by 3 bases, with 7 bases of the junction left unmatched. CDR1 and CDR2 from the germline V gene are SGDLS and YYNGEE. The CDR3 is CASSNRGTDYEQYF. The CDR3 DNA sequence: TGTGCCAGCAGCAACCGTGGGACAGACTACGAGCAGTACTTC.